In this sample, the clone carrying this T cell receptor (beta chain) turned up many times. Time point given: longitudinal time-point 3. The data originate from a study of neurological immune-mediated disorders. Germline assignment: CDR1 MNHEY and CDR2 SVGAGI. The trim removed 0 bases at V and 10 bases at J, leaving 1 base unmatched. The CDR3 totals 12 residues. The team produced cDNA through 5'RACE using 10-nucleotide random UMIs. TCRdb used MiXCR to reprocess the 5' RACE reads, holding one entry per CDR3 protein. Counted here are tens of thousands of distinct CDR3 sequences, roughly 4.5% occurring once; the ten biggest clones make up 5% to 6%.

The receptor comes from a woman aged 60-70 years with multiple sclerosis. The sample was PBMCs. This sequence joins TRBV6-5 and TRBJ1-1; TRBD1 agrees at 8 bases. CDR3 sequence (DNA): TGTGCCAGCAGTTACTCGACAGGGGCAGCTTTCTTT. Its protein product is CASSYSTGAAFF.